A selection of T cell receptor beta chains follows, all from one sample in a study of CD8 T cells in ankylosing spondylitis. MiXCR, run by TCRdb on the 5' RACE reads, gives a single entry per CDR3 protein. The repertoire includes about 240,000 distinct CDR3 sequences, about 9.1% of them detected once, and nearly 7% sits in the top ten. The specimen was blood, either unsorted or a sorted T cell fraction (not recorded which). The origin of the receptors is a male donor with ankylosing spondylitis or in good health (not recorded which). The CDR3 runs from the conserved cysteine through the conserved F or W. D genes are given only for firm matches. Clone sizes are given selectively: once, few, many, or a class where the clone is expanded.

j_call	clone_size	v_call	d_call	cdr3_aa	cdr3_nt
TRBJ1-1	few	TRBV7-2	.	CASSPHGLLFMNTEAFF	TGTGCCAGCAGCCCCCACGGACTGCTGTTCATGAACACTGAAGCTTTCTTT
TRBJ2-3	many	TRBV7-8	.	CASSLNRGDTQYF	TGTGCCAGCAGCTTAAATCGGGGAGATACGCAGTATTTT
TRBJ1-5	many	TRBV29-1	.	CSATIRGSGNQPQHF	TGCAGCGCAACGATAAGGGGATCGGGCAATCAGCCCCAGCATTTT
TRBJ2-2	many	TRBV7-9	TRBD2	CASSPAALAGRLELFF	TGTGCCAGCAGCCCAGCGGCTCTAGCGGGGCGACTAGAGCTGTTTTTT
TRBJ2-3	many	TRBV20-1	.	CSASLFSSTDTQYF	TGCAGTGCTAGTCTATTCTCTAGCACAGATACGCAGTATTTT
TRBJ2-7	.	TRBV20-1	.	CSATSGLSYEQYF	TGCAGTGCCACCTCGGGACTGTCCTACGAGCAGTACTTC
TRBJ2-7	many	TRBV6-1	TRBD1	CASKPAGDRTYEQYF	TGTGCCAGCAAACCAGCAGGGGACAGAACCTACGAGCAGTACTTC
TRBJ2-5	many	TRBV12-3/TRBV12-4	.	CASSSPAETQYF	TGTGCCAGCAGTTCCCCGGCGGAGACCCAGTACTTC
TRBJ2-1	many	TRBV5-1	TRBD2	CASSLIAGGNNEQFF	TGCGCCAGCAGCTTGATAGCGGGGGGCAACAATGAGCAGTTCTTC
TRBJ2-1	many	TRBV7-2	.	CASSLIDSGEQFF	TGTGCCAGCAGCTTAATAGACAGCGGCGAGCAGTTCTTC
TRBJ2-1	many	TRBV20-1	.	CSAGAHGFSEQFF	TGCAGTGCTGGAGCCCACGGCTTTAGTGAGCAGTTCTTC
TRBJ2-1	many	TRBV5-1	.	CASSLSHEQFF	TGCGCCAGCAGCTTGTCCCATGAGCAGTTCTTC
TRBJ2-7	few	TRBV20-1	TRBD2	CSAPNLPGLAGGRYEQYF	TGCAGTGCTCCCAACCTTCCTGGACTAGCGGGGGGACGGTACGAGCAGTACTTC
TRBJ1-1	many	TRBV20-1	.	CSAHPPGGRTEAFF	TGCAGTGCTCACCCGCCCGGGGGAAGGACTGAAGCTTTCTTT
TRBJ2-5	many	TRBV12-3/TRBV12-4	TRBD1	CASSQDRVETQYF	TGTGCCAGCAGTCAAGACAGGGTAGAGACCCAGTACTTC
TRBJ2-7	few	TRBV7-2	.	CASSLAAVYEQYF	TGTGCCAGCAGCTTAGCGGCGGTCTACGAGCAGTACTTC
TRBJ1-1	.	TRBV18	.	CASVETDEAFF	TGTGCCAGCGTTGAGACGGATGAAGCTTTCTTT
TRBJ2-7	many	TRBV29-1	.	CSVEGLQGLSSYEQYF	TGCAGCGTTGAAGGGTTACAGGGCTTGAGCTCCTACGAGCAGTACTTC
TRBJ1-2	many	TRBV5-6	.	CASSFYQGTHYGYTF	TGTGCCAGCAGCTTTTATCAGGGGACGCACTATGGCTACACCTTC
TRBJ2-1	many	TRBV5-1	.	CASSPLDGREQFF	TGCGCCAGCAGCCCACTTGATGGGCGGGAGCAGTTCTTC
TRBJ2-3	few	TRBV27	.	CASSSMGDSTDTQYF	TGTGCCAGCAGTTCCATGGGGGATAGCACAGATACGCAGTATTTT
TRBJ1-5	many	TRBV5-1	.	CASSLGTVSNQPQHF	TGCGCCAGCAGCTTGGGGACGGTCAGCAATCAGCCCCAGCATTTT
TRBJ2-7	many	TRBV5-1	.	CASSLGLWQYF	TGCGCCAGCAGCTTGGGACTATGGCAGTACTTC
TRBJ2-1	many	TRBV29-1	.	CSVQFSYNEQFF	TGCAGCGTCCAATTTTCCTACAATGAGCAGTTCTTC
TRBJ2-1	many	TRBV7-2	TRBD2	CASRGGASGSYEQFF	TGTGCCAGCAGGGGCGGGGCTAGCGGGAGCTATGAGCAGTTCTTC
TRBJ1-6	many	TRBV12-3/TRBV12-4	.	CASSPGQSYNSPLHF	TGTGCCAGCAGCCCGGGGCAGTCATATAATTCACCCCTCCACTTT
TRBJ2-3	.	TRBV7-9	.	CASSLDLVPDTQYF	TGTGCCAGCAGCTTAGATCTAGTGCCAGATACGCAGTATTTT
TRBJ2-3	few	TRBV5-1	TRBD1	CASSLEGTGRVGDTQYF	TGCGCCAGCAGCTTGGAGGGGACAGGTCGGGTTGGAGATACGCAGTATTTT
TRBJ1-2	many	TRBV2	.	CASSEQGASIYGYTF	TGTGCCAGCAGTGAACAAGGAGCAAGTATATATGGCTACACCTTC
TRBJ1-5	many	TRBV5-1	.	CASRMNMGVDQPQHF	TGCGCCAGCAGGATGAACATGGGCGTGGATCAGCCCCAGCATTTT
TRBJ2-2	few	TRBV5-1	TRBD1	CASSDRTGNTGELFF	TGCGCCAGCAGCGACCGGACAGGAAACACCGGGGAGCTGTTTTTT
TRBJ1-1	few	TRBV12-3/TRBV12-4	TRBD1	CASSMGQGNTEAFF	TGTGCCAGCAGTATGGGACAGGGAAACACTGAAGCTTTCTTT
TRBJ2-2	few	TRBV5-1	TRBD1	CASSPMRGRDTGELFF	TGCGCCAGCAGCCCGATGAGGGGGCGAGACACCGGGGAGCTGTTTTTT
TRBJ2-1	few	TRBV7-9	.	CASSFSGYGNEQFF	TGTGCCAGCAGCTTTTCGGGCTATGGCAATGAGCAGTTCTTC
TRBJ1-4	many	TRBV20-1	.	CSASQDDAIGEKLFF	TGCAGTGCTAGCCAGGATGATGCGATAGGTGAAAAACTGTTTTTT
TRBJ2-2	many	TRBV5-1	.	CASSLAASSSNTGELFF	TGCGCCAGCAGCTTGGCCGCCTCCAGTTCGAACACCGGGGAGCTGTTTTTT
TRBJ2-5	once	TRBV7-2	.	CASSIRKRIGQETQYF	TGTGCCAGCAGCATCCGTAAGCGTATCGGACAAGAGACCCAGTACTTC
TRBJ2-7	many	TRBV15	.	CATSREMELGVQYF	TGTGCCACCAGCAGAGAAATGGAGCTGGGAGTGCAGTACTTC
TRBJ1-1	many	TRBV20-1	.	CSARPTGNTEAFF	TGCAGTGCTAGGCCGACAGGGAACACTGAAGCTTTCTTT
TRBJ2-7	many	TRBV7-2	.	CASSYGRLSSYEQYF	TGTGCCAGCAGCTACGGACGCCTAAGCTCCTACGAGCAGTACTTC
TRBJ2-1	many	TRBV27	.	CASSLRPGGFNEQFF	TGTGCCAGCAGTTTACGGCCCGGAGGGTTCAATGAGCAGTTCTTC
TRBJ2-3	.	TRBV2	.	CASSESRDSTSTDTQYF	TGTGCCAGCAGTGAATCGAGGGACTCCACTAGCACAGATACGCAGTATTTT
TRBJ1-1	many	TRBV12-3/TRBV12-4	.	CASNLRRGGSPEAFF	TGTGCCAGCAACCTCCGACGGGGCGGTAGCCCTGAAGCTTTCTTT
TRBJ2-1	many	TRBV15	.	CATSRELAVLGEQFF	TGTGCCACCAGCAGAGAACTAGCCGTTCTGGGGGAGCAGTTCTTC
TRBJ2-5	many	TRBV4-2	TRBD2	CASSQDILAGIQETQYF	TGTGCCAGCAGCCAAGATATACTAGCGGGGATACAAGAGACCCAGTACTTC
TRBJ2-1	many	TRBV11-2	.	CASSSLESRAYNEQFF	TGTGCCAGCAGCTCCTTAGAGAGCAGGGCCTACAATGAGCAGTTCTTC
TRBJ1-1	many	TRBV7-8	TRBD1	CASSPRGQGSTEAFF	TGTGCCAGCAGCCCCCGTGGACAGGGAAGTACTGAAGCTTTCTTT
TRBJ1-3	few	TRBV4-3	.	CASSQGNQLNSGNTIYF	TGCGCCAGCAGCCAAGGAAATCAGTTGAACTCTGGAAACACCATATATTTT
TRBJ1-2	many	TRBV12-3/TRBV12-4	TRBD1	CASSWTGGSYGYTF	TGTGCCAGCAGTTGGACAGGGGGCAGCTATGGCTACACCTTC
TRBJ2-7	.	TRBV20-1	.	CSARGAVAYEQYF	TGCAGTGCTAGGGGGGCCGTGGCCTACGAGCAGTACTTC
TRBJ1-2	.	TRBV5-7	.	CASSLVQRTDKNYGYTF	TGTGCCAGCAGCTTAGTCCAGAGGACGGATAAAAACTATGGCTACACCTTC
TRBJ2-1	many	TRBV7-2	TRBD2	CASSLALRGGQGEQFF	TGTGCCAGCAGCTTAGCCCTGCGGGGGGGCCAAGGTGAGCAGTTCTTC
TRBJ1-5	many	TRBV7-9	TRBD1	CASSRSSTGDQPQHF	TGTGCCAGCAGCCGAAGTTCGACAGGGGATCAGCCCCAGCATTTT
TRBJ2-7	.	TRBV7-9	TRBD2	CASSLEAGGEDEQYF	TGTGCCAGCAGCTTAGAAGCGGGGGGCGAGGACGAGCAGTACTTC
TRBJ1-6	many	TRBV20-1	.	CSARDPRHDNSPLHF	TGCAGTGCTAGAGATCCTCGACACGATAATTCACCCCTCCACTTT
TRBJ1-3	.	TRBV6-5	.	CASSYESISGNTIYF	TGTGCCAGCAGTTACGAATCGATCTCTGGAAACACCATATATTTT
TRBJ2-1	many	TRBV12-3/TRBV12-4	.	CASTILAFSYNEQFF	TGTGCCAGCACCATACTAGCTTTCTCCTACAATGAGCAGTTCTTC